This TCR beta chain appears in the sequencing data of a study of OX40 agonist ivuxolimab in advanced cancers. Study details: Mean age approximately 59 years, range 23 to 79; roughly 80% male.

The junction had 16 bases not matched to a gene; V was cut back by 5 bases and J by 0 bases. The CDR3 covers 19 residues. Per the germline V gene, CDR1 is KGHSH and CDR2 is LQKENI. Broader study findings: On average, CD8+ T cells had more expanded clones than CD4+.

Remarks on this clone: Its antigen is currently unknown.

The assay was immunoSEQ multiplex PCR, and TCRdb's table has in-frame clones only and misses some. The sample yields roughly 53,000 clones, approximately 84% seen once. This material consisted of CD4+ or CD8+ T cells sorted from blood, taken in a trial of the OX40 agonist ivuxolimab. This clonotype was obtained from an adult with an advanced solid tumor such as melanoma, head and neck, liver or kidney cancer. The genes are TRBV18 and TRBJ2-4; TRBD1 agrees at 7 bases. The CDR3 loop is CASSSLQGHPHLAKNIQYF. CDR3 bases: TGTGCCAGCTCATCGCTACAGGGGCACCCTCACCTAGCCAAAAACATTCAGTACTTC.